These 14 T cell receptor beta chains originate from one sample sequenced in a study of CD8 T cells in ankylosing spondylitis. Each CDR3 protein gets one entry after TCRdb re-called the 5' RACE reads with MiXCR. The sample carries approximately 200,000 distinct CDR3 sequences, about 13% recorded once. Sequencing was done on a sample of blood, either unsorted or a sorted T cell fraction (not recorded which). The receptors shown here come from a male donor with ankylosing spondylitis or in good health (not recorded which).

Only a few counts were recorded for this clonotype. The V call is TRBV6-5, the J call TRBJ2-4, with 9 bases identical to TRBD2. This CDR3 is built from 17 residues. CDR1 and CDR2 from the germline V gene are MNHEY and SVGAGI. The J segment lost 6 bases and the V segment lost 2 bases, leaving 11 bases of the junction unmatched. The CDR3: CASSYRASGVPGNIQYF. The CDR3 region has the DNA TGTGCCAGCAGTTACCGGGCTAGCGGGGTACCTGGAAACATTCAGTACTTC.

This chain links TRBV9 with TRBJ2-1; 12 bases line up with TRBD1. This CDR3 has 14 residues. Germline loops: CDR1 SGDLS, CDR2 YYNGEE. The trim removed 4 bases at V and 10 bases at J, leaving 6 bases unmatched. CDR3 protein: CASSPPGTGGEQFF. CDR3 DNA sequence: TGTGCCAGCAGCCCACCCGGGACAGGGGGCGAGCAGTTCTTC.

The chain has TRBV2 and TRBJ2-5; D call uncertain. The V gene's germline CDR1 is SNHLY and CDR2 FYNNEI. The CDR3 runs to 14 residues. Trimming shortened V by 4 bases and J by 3 bases, and 12 bases separated the two germline ends. The CDR3 sequence: CASSGLLEEETQYF. DNA for the CDR3: TGTGCCAGCAGTGGTTTGCTAGAAGAAGAGACCCAGTACTTC. Supplemented by reference TRBV2 and TRBJ2-5, the full variable domain reads EPEVTQTPSHQVTQMGQEVILRCVPISNHLYFYWYRQILGQKVEFLVSFYNNEISEKSEIFDDQFSVERPDGSNFTLKIRSTKLEDSAMYFCASSGLLEEETQYFGPGTRLLVL.

The V call is TRBV6-1, the J call TRBJ2-7; 9 bases match TRBD1. The CDR3 loop spans 16 amino acids. Losses at the gene ends were 5 bases for V and 5 bases for J; bases not matched to a gene: 13. Germline CDR1 MNHNS, CDR2 SASEGT. The CDR3 region is CASSTPSGTGTHEQYF. The CDR3 coding sequence is TGTGCCAGCAGTACCCCTTCCGGGACAGGGACCCACGAGCAGTACTTC.

This clonotype appeared many times. A junction boundary mismatches the germline segment, possibly from a read error. This chain joins TRBV15 and TRBJ2-1; weak D call: TRBD2 (5 bases). The V gene's germline CDR1 is LNHNV and CDR2 YYDKDF (reference sequence). The CDR3 totals 14 residues. The CDR3, as DNA: TGTGCCACCAGAAGAGATAGCGAGGCCAATGAGCAGTTCTTC. Translating gives CATRRDSEANEQFF.

This clonotype has only a few counts. The chain joins TRBV11-2 to TRBJ2-7; weak D call: TRBD1 (5 bases). Between the trimmed V and J ends, which lost 9 bases and 2 bases, there was a span of 14 bases. The CDR3 has 13 amino acids. Germline lookup yields CDR1 SGHAT and CDR2 FQNNGV. The CDR3 DNA follows: TGTGCCAGTCGATTACAGGAGACCTACGAGCAGTACTTC. This translates into CASRLQETYEQYF. The whole variable domain, filled in from reference TRBV11-2 and TRBJ2-7, reads EAGVAQSPRYKIIEKRQSVAFWCNPISGHATLYWYQQILGQGPKLLIQFQNNGVVDDSQLPKDRFSAERLKGVDSTLKIQPAKLEDSAVYLCASRLQETYEQYFGPGTRLTVT.

This clonotype was seen a few times. This chain's CDR3 is CASSPLGGIAFF. The CDR3 DNA reads TGTGCCAGCAGCCCCCTTGGAGGGATAGCTTTCTTT. The V call is TRBV6-1, the J call TRBJ1-1; no clear D gene. CDR3 length: 12 amino acids. Per germline, CDR1 MNHNS and CDR2 SASEGT. V shed 6 bases and J shed 10 bases, with 15 bases lying between them.

This chain links TRBV27 with TRBJ2-1, with 9 bases aligning to TRBD2. The CDR3 has 15 amino acids. The germline V gene has CDR1 MNHEY and CDR2 SMNVEV (reference sequence). V trimming: 7 bases; J trimming: 1 base; junction bases outside the gene matches: 5. The CDR3 region is CASTDAGGSYNEQFF. CDR3 DNA sequence: TGTGCCAGCACTGATGCGGGGGGGTCCTACAATGAGCAGTTCTTC.

This clonotype was counted a few times. V and J are TRBV5-1 and TRBJ1-5; D may be TRBD1 (5 bases). This CDR3 comprises 16 residues. Germline CDR1 reads SGHRS; CDR2 reads YFSETQ. V was clipped by 2 bases and J by 3 bases, with 15 bases between them. CDR3 coding DNA: TGCGCCAGCAGCTTCTCCGGTGGGGGAAACAATCAGCCCCAGCATTTT. The encoded protein is CASSFSGGGNNQPQHF. The full variable domain, completed using reference TRBV5-1 and TRBJ1-5, is KAGVTQTPRYLIKTRGQQVTLSCSPISGHRSVSWYQQTPGQGLQFLFEYFSETQRNKGNFPGRFSGRQFSNSRSEMNVSTLELGDSALYLCASSFSGGGNNQPQHFGDGTRLSIL.

This clonotype appeared many times. The rearrangement uses TRBV4-1 and TRBJ1-1; D possibly corresponds to TRBD1 (6 bases). V was trimmed by 3 bases and J by 1 base, leaving 9 bases between them. Germline V gene lookup returns CDR1 MGHRA and CDR2 YSYEKL. The CDR3 is 14 amino acids. CDR3 amino acids: CASSHPGQNTEAFF. CDR3 nucleotide sequence: TGCGCCAGCAGCCATCCGGGACAGAACACTGAAGCTTTCTTT.

This clonotype was seen a few times. The V call is TRBV4-1, the J call TRBJ2-7; perhaps TRBD1 as D (6 bases). Germline values: CDR1 MGHRA, CDR2 YSYEKL. Trimming pared 0 bases from V and 4 bases from J, leaving 16 bases between. The CDR3 spans 16 residues. The CDR3, as DNA: TGCGCCAGCAGCCAAGATGAGAAGTGGGGGCGATACGAGCAGTACTTC. Protein product: CASSQDEKWGRYEQYF.

V is TRBV3-1 and J is TRBJ2-3; a weak D match, TRBD2 (5 bases). The CDR3 runs to 11 residues. Per germline, CDR1 LGHDT and CDR2 YNNKEL (reference sequence). The V and J ends lost 1 base and 10 bases respectively, with 6 bases between them. This chain's CDR3 is CASSQVRAQYF. The CDR3 DNA reads TGTGCCAGCAGCCAAGTGAGGGCGCAGTATTTT.

This clonotype was seen repeatedly, ten times or more. The V gene is TRBV27, the J gene TRBJ2-7, with TRBD1 matching 10 bases. Per the germline V gene, CDR1 is MNHEY and CDR2 is SMNVEV (reference sequence). CDR3 length: 14 residues. With V trimmed by 5 bases and J by 3 bases, 4 bases remained unmatched. Written as DNA, the CDR3 is TGTGCCAGCAGTCCCGGGACAGGGGACTACGAGCAGTACTTC. This gives the protein CASSPGTGDYEQYF.

This clonotype was observed a handful of times. The chain is built from TRBV27 and TRBJ1-6; no firm D call. With 5 bases removed from V and 4 bases from J, the gap between germline ends came to 9 bases. From germline, CDR1 is MNHEY and CDR2 SMNVEV (reference sequence). This CDR3 comprises 14 residues. The CDR3 bases are TGTGCCAGCAGTCCGACGGGTTATAATTCACCCCTCCACTTT. This codes for CASSPTGYNSPLHF.